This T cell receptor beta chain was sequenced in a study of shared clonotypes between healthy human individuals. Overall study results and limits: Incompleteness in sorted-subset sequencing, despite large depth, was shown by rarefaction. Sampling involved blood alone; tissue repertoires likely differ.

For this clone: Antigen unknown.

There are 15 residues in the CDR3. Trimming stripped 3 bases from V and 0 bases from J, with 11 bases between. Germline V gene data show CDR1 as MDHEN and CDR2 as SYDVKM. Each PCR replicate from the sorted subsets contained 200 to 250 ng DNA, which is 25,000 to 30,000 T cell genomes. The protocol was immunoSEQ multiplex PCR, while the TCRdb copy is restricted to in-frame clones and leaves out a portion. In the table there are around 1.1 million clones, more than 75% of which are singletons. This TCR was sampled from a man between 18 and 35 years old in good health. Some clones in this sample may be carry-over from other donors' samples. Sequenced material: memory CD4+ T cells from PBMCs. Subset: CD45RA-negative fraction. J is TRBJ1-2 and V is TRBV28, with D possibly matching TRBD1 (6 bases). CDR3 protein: CASSFPRGTNYGYTF. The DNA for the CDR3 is TGTGCCAGCAGTTTCCCCAGGGGCACTAACTATGGCTACACCTTC.